Following are 9 T cell receptor beta chains from one sample sequenced in a study of cytomegalovirus exposure and HLA in healthy donors. Amplification used 60 Vbeta primers and 13 Jbeta primers. Profiled with immunoSEQ multiplex PCR; TCRdb holds only in-frame clones, not every one. The sample contains about 160,000 clones, 79% of which appear only once. The sample consisted of PBMCs. These receptors all stem from a middle-aged man in good health and CMV-seropositive.

The chain uses TRBV14 and TRBJ2-5, with 8 positions matching TRBD1. V gave up 6 bases and J gave up 4 bases; unmatched junction bases: 13. CDR3 length: 16 residues. Germline V lookup: CDR1 SGHDN, CDR2 FVKESK. The CDR3 loop is CASRRTGLGRRETQYF. The CDR3 coding sequence is TGTGCCAGCAGACGGACAGGGCTGGGCCGAAGAGAGACCCAGTACTTC.

A few counts support this clone. A junction boundary mismatches the germline segment, possibly from a read error. The genes are TRBV10-3 and TRBJ2-7; D might be TRBD1 (5 bases). Germline assignment: CDR1 ENHRY and CDR2 SYGVKD. The length of the CDR3 is 15 residues. The chain's CDR3 is CASSYGDSSIYEQYF. Here the CDR3 DNA reads TGTGCCAGCAGTTACGGTGACAGTTCAATCTACGAGCAGTACTTC.

The chain employs TRBV5-1 and TRBJ2-7, with 7 bases that match TRBD2. The length of the CDR3 is 18 residues. V gave up 2 bases and J gave up 5 bases; unmatched junction bases: 19. Germline V gene sequence: CDR1 SGHRS, CDR2 YFSETQ. The CDR3 DNA follows: TGCGCCAGCAGCTTTTTATCGCTTCGGACTAGTAAAGCCAACGAGCAGTACTTC. The encoded protein is CASSFLSLRTSKANEQYF.

The V gene is TRBV28, the J gene TRBJ1-4; D ambiguous. Per germline, CDR1 MDHEN and CDR2 SYDVKM. The CDR3 consists of 15 residues. V lost 5 bases to trimming and J lost 0 bases, with 10 bases between them. CDR3: CASSPLGPTNEKLFF. The CDR3 bases are TGTGCCAGCAGTCCCCTTGGGCCAACTAATGAAAAACTGTTTTTT. The whole variable domain, remainder taken from reference TRBV28 and TRBJ1-4, is DVKVTQSSRYLVKRTGEKVFLECVQDMDHENMFWYRQDPGLGLRLIYFSYDVKMKEKGDIPEGYSVSREKKERFSLILESASTNQTSMYLCASSPLGPTNEKLFFGSGTQLSVL.

The chain recombines TRBV2 with TRBJ2-7; 7 bases agree with TRBD1. The V gene end was trimmed by 5 bases and the J gene end by 7 bases; junction bases not matched to a gene: 11. Germline CDR1 is SNHLY and CDR2 is FYNNEI. This CDR3 is 14 amino acids long. The chain's CDR3 is CASSREGQSGEQYF. In nucleotides, the CDR3 is TGTGCCAGCAGTCGCGAGGGACAGTCAGGGGAGCAGTACTTC.

This clone has just a few counts. The V call is TRBV7-6, the J call TRBJ2-1, with D perhaps matching TRBD1 (5 bases). This CDR3 has 17 residues. CDR1 is SGHVS, CDR2 FNYEAQ, per germline. V was cut by 6 bases and J by 8 bases, with 26 bases left in between. The CDR3 sequence is CASSSLRVLNLGHEQFF. CDR3 in DNA: TGTGCCAGCAGTTCCCTCAGGGTCTTGAATTTGGGGCATGAGCAGTTCTTC.

This chain links TRBV7-9 with TRBJ1-1, with TRBD1 identical over 7 bases. Germline CDR1 SEHNR, CDR2 FQNEAQ (reference sequence). V gave up 2 bases and J gave up 3 bases; unmatched junction bases: 0. This CDR3 contains 13 residues. CDR3 sequence reads: CASSLQGDTEAFF. CDR3 sequence (DNA): TGTGCCAGCAGCTTACAGGGGGACACTGAAGCTTTCTTT.

V is TRBV2 and J is TRBJ2-1, with 7 bases that match TRBD2. The CDR3 runs to 15 residues. Germline loops: CDR1 SNHLY, CDR2 FYNNEI. The junction had 10 bases not matched to a gene; V was cut back by 8 bases and J by 3 bases. CDR3 sequence (DNA): TGTGCCAGCGAGCCTCTAGCGGAGTTCTACAATGAGCAGTTCTTC. It yields the protein CASEPLAEFYNEQFF.

The chain combines TRBV9 with TRBJ1-1; TRBD1 matches 10 bases. This CDR3 has 15 residues. Trimming cost V 6 bases and J 8 bases; bases outside gene matches: 13. Germline CDR1 and CDR2: SGDLS and YYNGEE. Written as DNA, the CDR3 is TGTGCCAGCAACACGCCGGGACAGGGGTCTGTGGAAGCTTTCTTT. Translating it yields CASNTPGQGSVEAFF.